This T cell receptor beta chain was recorded in a study of T cell responses to AZD1222 COVID-19 vaccine. Across the whole study: Second doses that came at about 4 or about 12 weeks were put together. Broader study findings: Unmutated regions of variants are reportedly targeted by nearly half of spike-specific TCRs. Spike-specific TCR breadth and depth rose after two AZD1222 doses.

There are 15 residues in the CDR3. J lost 4 bases, V lost 6 bases, and 10 bases had no gene match. Germline V CDR1 and CDR2: SNHLY, FYNNEI. The repertoire was sequenced with immunoSEQ multiplex PCR; TCRdb's copy has only in-frame clones and lacks some. The sample contains more than 95,000 clones, approximately 89% of which appear only once. As to this clone: Its antigen is currently unknown.

This sequence was found in an adult in good health. The chain has TRBV2 and TRBJ1-2; 8 nucleotides line up with TRBD1. The sequencing used peripheral blood, collected on day 0 of AZD1222 vaccination. CDR3 DNA: TGTGCCAGCAGATCCGCAGGGGGCTCGAGCTATGGCTACACCTTC. It specifies CASRSAGGSSYGYTF.